This TCR beta chain was sequenced during a study of identical twins. Points from the study as a whole: Less excess twin sharing appeared in beta out-of-frame sequences. Its conclusions, products of cross-sectional statistical analysis, did not come from following the same donors.

Germline-derived CDR1 and CDR2 are SNHLY and FYNNEI. Deletions cut 7 bases from V and 11 bases from J, with 18 bases between. The CDR3 covers 13 residues. To note about this clonotype: Its target is not known.

TCRdb processed the 5' RACE reads anew with MiXCR; each CDR3 protein has one entry. This sample has under 900,000 distinct CDR3 sequences, with approximately 13% found just once. The sample was also linked to a second study, of yellow fever vaccine responses in identical twins.

The sequencing sample was made of PBMCs. This TCR came from a woman aged 18-29 years in good health. The chain has TRBV2 and TRBJ1-5; D not resolved. CDR3: CASTKDQKGTQHF. The CDR3 coding sequence is TGTGCCAGCACCAAAGACCAAAAAGGTACCCAGCATTTT. The whole variable domain, remainder taken from reference TRBV2 and TRBJ1-5, is EPEVTQTPSHQVTQMGQEVILRCVPISNHLYFYWYRQILGQKVEFLVSFYNNEISEKSEIFDDQFSVERPDGSNFTLKIRSTKLEDSAMYFCASTKDQKGTQHFGDGTRLSIL.